This TCR beta chain stems from a study of blood T cell repertoires in COVID-19. From germline, CDR1 is SGHRS and CDR2 YFSETQ. The CDR3 totals 15 residues. V was clipped by 2 bases and J by 8 bases; unmatched bases: 9. Using immunoSEQ multiplex PCR, the repertoire was profiled, and TCRdb retains in-frame clones only, with some absent. Among approximately 65,000 clones listed, about 91% were seen once. Input material: peripheral blood. This TCR was recovered from a woman aged 50 to 65 with active COVID-19. The chain uses TRBV5-1 and TRBJ2-1; 8 bases are shared with TRBD2. The CDR3, as DNA: TGCGCCAGCAGCTTTAGATCGGGACTAGTCTATGAGCAGTTCTTC. This gives the protein CASSFRSGLVYEQFF.